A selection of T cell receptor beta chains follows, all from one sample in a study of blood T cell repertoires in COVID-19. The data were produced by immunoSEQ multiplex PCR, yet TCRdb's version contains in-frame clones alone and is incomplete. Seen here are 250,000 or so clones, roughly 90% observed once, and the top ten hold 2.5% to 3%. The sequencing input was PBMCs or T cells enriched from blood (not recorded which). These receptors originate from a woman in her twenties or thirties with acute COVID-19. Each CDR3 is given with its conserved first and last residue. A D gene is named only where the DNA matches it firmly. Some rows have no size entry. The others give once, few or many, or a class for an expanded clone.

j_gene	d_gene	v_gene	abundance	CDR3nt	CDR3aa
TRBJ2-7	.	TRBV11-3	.	TGTGCCAGCAGCTTAGGTCAGGGGCCATACGAGCAGTACTTC	CASSLGQGPYEQYF
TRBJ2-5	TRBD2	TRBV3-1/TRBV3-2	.	TGTGCCAGCAGCCAAGATCCGGGGGGAACGGGAGAAGAGACCCAGTACTTC	CASSQDPGGTGEETQYF
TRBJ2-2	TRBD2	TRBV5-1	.	TGCGCCAGCAGCTTTTCCGTACCGGGACTACATGATACCGGGGAGCTGTTTTTT	CASSFSVPGLHDTGELFF
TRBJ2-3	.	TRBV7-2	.	TGTGCCAGCAGCTTAGGCGCCGGGTCAGATACGCAGTATTTT	CASSLGAGSDTQYF
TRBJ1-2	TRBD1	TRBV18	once	TGTGCCAGCTCACCCACAGGGGTCCATGGCTACACCTTC	CASSPTGVHGYTF
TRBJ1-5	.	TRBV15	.	TGTGCCACCAGCAGTGGGGCGGTATCAAGCAATCAGCCCCAGCATTTT	CATSSGAVSSNQPQHF
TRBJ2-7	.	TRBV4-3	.	TGCGCCAGCAGCCAAGATAGGGGTAGCTACGAGCAGTACTTC	CASSQDRGSYEQYF
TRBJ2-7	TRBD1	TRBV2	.	TGTGCCAGCAGGTACCAGGGGGCGGCCTACGAGCAGTACTTC	CASRYQGAAYEQYF
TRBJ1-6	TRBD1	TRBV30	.	TGTGCCTGGAGCAGCGGCGGGACAGGGGATTCACCCCTCCACTTT	CAWSSGGTGDSPLHF
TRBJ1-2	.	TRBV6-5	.	TGTGCCAGCCAGGGCCACTATGGCTACACCTTC	CASQGHYGYTF
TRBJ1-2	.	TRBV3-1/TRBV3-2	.	TGTGCCAGCAGCCAAGATCGGGGGACGGGGGGGAACTATGGCTACACCTTC	CASSQDRGTGGNYGYTF
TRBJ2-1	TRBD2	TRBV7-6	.	TGTGCCAGCAGCTTAGATCAGGTAGCGGGGCTCAATGAGCAGTTCTTC	CASSLDQVAGLNEQFF
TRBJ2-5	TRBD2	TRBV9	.	TGTGCCAGCAGCGTAGGAGTGTCTAGCGGGGGTCAAGAGACCCAGTACTTC	CASSVGVSSGGQETQYF
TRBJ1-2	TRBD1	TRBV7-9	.	TGTGCCAGCAGGCTGACAGGGGGACACTATGGCTACACCTTC	CASRLTGGHYGYTF
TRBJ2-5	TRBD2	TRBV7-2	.	TGTGCCAGCAGCTCGCCACTAGCGGGAGAAGAGACCCAGTACTTC	CASSSPLAGEETQYF
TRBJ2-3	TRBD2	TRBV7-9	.	TGTGCCAGCAGCTCCTCCCTGGATGGCGGGGGGAACACAGATACGCAGTATTTT	CASSSSLDGGGNTDTQYF
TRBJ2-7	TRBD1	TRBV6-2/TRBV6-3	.	TGTGCCAGCAGCCACCAGGGGGCCCGCTACGAGCAGTACTTC	CASSHQGARYEQYF
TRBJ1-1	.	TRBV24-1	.	TGTGCCACCAGTGATGGGGGGTCCGGGGAGGCTTTCTTT	CATSDGGSGEAFF
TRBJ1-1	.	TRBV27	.	TGTGCCAGCAGTTTATCGATCTACCGAGGTGCTTTCTTT	CASSLSIYRGAFF
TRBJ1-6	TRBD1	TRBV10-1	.	TGCGCCAACAGGGGGGGTGATGGGTCACCCCTCCACTTT	CANRGGDGSPLHF
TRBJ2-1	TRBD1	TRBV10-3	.	TGTGCCATCAGGTTGACAGGGGGCGCGGGATACAATGAGCAGTTCTTC	CAIRLTGGAGYNEQFF
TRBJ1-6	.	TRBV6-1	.	TGTGCCAGCAGTGAATACCAGGGAAATCGACCCCTCCACTTT	CASSEYQGNRPLHF
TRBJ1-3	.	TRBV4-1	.	TGCGCCAGCAGCCAAGTTGGCAGGGCCCCTGGAAACACCATATATTTT	CASSQVGRAPGNTIYF
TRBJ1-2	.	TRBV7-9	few	TGTGCCAGCAGCCGAGACAGTTCCTATGGCTACACCTTC	CASSRDSSYGYTF
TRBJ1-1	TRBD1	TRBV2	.	TGTGCCAGCAGTGAACGGCGGGGACAGGGGTGGAACACTGAAGCTTTCTTT	CASSERRGQGWNTEAFF
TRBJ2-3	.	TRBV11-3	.	TGTGCCAGCAGCCCCTCTCGTCCAGATACGCAGTATTTT	CASSPSRPDTQYF
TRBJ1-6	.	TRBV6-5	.	TGTGCCAGCAGTTACGGCGGAGGGTATAATTCACCCCTCCACTTT	CASSYGGGYNSPLHF
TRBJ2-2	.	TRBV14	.	TGTGCCAGCAGCTCCAGTACCGGGGAGCTGTTTTTT	CASSSSTGELFF
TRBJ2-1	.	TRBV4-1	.	TGCGCCAGCAGCCAACGGGTTAACAATGAGCAGTTCTTC	CASSQRVNNEQFF
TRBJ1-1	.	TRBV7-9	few	TGTGCCAGCAGCCCGTTCACAGCGAACACTGAAGCTTTCTTT	CASSPFTANTEAFF
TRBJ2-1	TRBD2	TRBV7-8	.	TGTGCCAGCAGCTTAGCGCGTCTAGCGGGGACTCGCTCCTACAATGAGCAGTTCTTC	CASSLARLAGTRSYNEQFF
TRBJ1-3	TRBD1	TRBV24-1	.	TGTGCCACCAGTGGCTCATTGACCCCTCCGACAGGGGGTCTAGACACCATATATTTT	CATSGSLTPPTGGLDTIYF
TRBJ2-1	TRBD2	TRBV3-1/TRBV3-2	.	TGTGCCAGCAGCCAAGACGTTCAGCGGGGGCAGTTCTTC	CASSQDVQRGQFF
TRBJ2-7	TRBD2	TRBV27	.	TGTGCCAGCACGCTAGCGGGGGGGCACGAGCAGTACTTC	CASTLAGGHEQYF
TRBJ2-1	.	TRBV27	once	TGTGCCAGCAGTTTCTGGAGGGGGCGAATCTCTGACAATGAGCAGTTCTTC	CASSFWRGRISDNEQFF
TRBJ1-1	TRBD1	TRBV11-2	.	TGTGCCAGCAGCTTAGAGACAGGGCTCGGGAACACTGAAGCTTTCTTT	CASSLETGLGNTEAFF
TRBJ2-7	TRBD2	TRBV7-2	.	TGTGCCAGCAGCCTCCTTCGGACTAGTTCCCACGAGCAGTACTTC	CASSLLRTSSHEQYF
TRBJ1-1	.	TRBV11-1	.	TGTGCCAGCGGCCCGAGGGTGGGCACTGAAGCTTTCTTT	CASGPRVGTEAFF
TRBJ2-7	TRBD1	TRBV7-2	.	TGTGCCAGCAGCTTAGGCCCCGGACAGGGGGCCCACGAGCAGTACTTC	CASSLGPGQGAHEQYF
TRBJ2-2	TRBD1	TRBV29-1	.	TGCAGCGTTCTCGGGACAGGGGATAACACCGGGGAGCTGTTTTTT	CSVLGTGDNTGELFF
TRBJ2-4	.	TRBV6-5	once	TGTGCCAGCACCCTCTCAGGCATTCAGTACTTC	CASTLSGIQYF
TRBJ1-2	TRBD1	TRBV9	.	TGTGCCAGCAGCGTAGGGGGACAGGGGTACTATGGCTACACCTTC	CASSVGGQGYYGYTF
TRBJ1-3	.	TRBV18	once	TGTGCCAGCTCACCCGCAGTCCCCTCTGGAAACACCATATATTTT	CASSPAVPSGNTIYF
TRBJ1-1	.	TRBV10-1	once	TGCGCCAGCAGTGAGGGGGGGGTCACTGAAGCTTTCTTT	CASSEGGVTEAFF
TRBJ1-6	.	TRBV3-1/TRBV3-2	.	TGTGCCAGCAGCCCAAGAGGTACTGGGTTACTTTCACCCCTCCACTTT	CASSPRGTGLLSPLHF
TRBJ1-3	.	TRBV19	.	TGTGCCAGTAGTACCCTCCGCTCTGGAAACACCATATATTTT	CASSTLRSGNTIYF
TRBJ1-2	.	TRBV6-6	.	TGTGCCAGCAGCGAGGGGGACTATGGCTACACCTTC	CASSEGDYGYTF
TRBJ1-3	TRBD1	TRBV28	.	TGTGCCAGCAGTTTTATACAGGGGGCGCGAGACACCATATATTTT	CASSFIQGARDTIYF
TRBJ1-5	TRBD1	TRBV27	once	TGTGCCAGCAGTGTGACGACAGGGAGGAATCAGCCCCAGCATTTT	CASSVTTGRNQPQHF
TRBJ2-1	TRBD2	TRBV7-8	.	TGTGCCAGCAGCATTCTAGCGGGGTTCTCCTACAATGAGCAGTTCTTC	CASSILAGFSYNEQFF
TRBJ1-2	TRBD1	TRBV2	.	TGTGCCAGCAGTGAAAGGCCGGGACAGGGAAGTGGCTACACCTTC	CASSERPGQGSGYTF
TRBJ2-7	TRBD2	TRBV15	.	TGTGCCACCAGCAGAGATCTAGGGCTAGCGGGCCACGAGCAGTACTTC	CATSRDLGLAGHEQYF
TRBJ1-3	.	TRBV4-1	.	TGCGCCAGCAGCCAGGGGGGGAACACCATATATTTT	CASSQGGNTIYF